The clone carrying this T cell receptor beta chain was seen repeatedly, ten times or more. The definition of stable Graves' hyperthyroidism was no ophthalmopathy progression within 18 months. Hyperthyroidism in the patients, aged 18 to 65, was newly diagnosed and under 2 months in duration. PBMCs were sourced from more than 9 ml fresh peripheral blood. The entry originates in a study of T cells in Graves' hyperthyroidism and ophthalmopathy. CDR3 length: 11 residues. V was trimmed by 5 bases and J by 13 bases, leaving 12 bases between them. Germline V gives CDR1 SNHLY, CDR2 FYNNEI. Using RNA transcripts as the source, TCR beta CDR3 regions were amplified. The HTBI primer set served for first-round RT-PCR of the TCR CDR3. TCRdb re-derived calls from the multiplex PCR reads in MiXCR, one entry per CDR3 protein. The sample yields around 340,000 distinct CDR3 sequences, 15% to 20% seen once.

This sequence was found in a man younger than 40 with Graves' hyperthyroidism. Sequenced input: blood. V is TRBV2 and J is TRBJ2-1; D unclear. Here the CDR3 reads CASSQTTNQFF. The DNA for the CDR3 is TGTGCCAGCAGTCAGACCACTAACCAGTTCTTC. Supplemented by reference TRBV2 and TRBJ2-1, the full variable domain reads EPEVTQTPSHQVTQMGQEVILRCVPISNHLYFYWYRQILGQKVEFLVSFYNNEISEKSEIFDDQFSVERPDGSNFTLKIRSTKLEDSAMYFCASSQTTNQFFGPGTRLTVL.